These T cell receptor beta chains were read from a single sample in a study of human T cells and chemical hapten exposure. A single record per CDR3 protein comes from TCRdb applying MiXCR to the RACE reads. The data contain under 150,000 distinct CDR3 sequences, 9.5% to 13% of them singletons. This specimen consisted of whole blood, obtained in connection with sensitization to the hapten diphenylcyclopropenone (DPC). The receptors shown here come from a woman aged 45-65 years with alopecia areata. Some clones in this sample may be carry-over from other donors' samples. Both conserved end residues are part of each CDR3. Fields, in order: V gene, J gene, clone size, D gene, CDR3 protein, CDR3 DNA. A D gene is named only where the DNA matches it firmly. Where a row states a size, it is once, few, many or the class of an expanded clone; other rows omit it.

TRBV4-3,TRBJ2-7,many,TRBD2,CASSQDRWTSGYEQYF,TGCGCCAGCAGCCAAGATCGTTGGACTAGCGGCTACGAGCAGTACTTC
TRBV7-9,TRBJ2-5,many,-,CASSLARGQETQYF,TGTGCCAGCAGCTTGGCAAGAGGGCAAGAGACCCAGTACTTC
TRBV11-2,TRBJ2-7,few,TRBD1,CASSPQQGPQYF,TGTGCCAGCAGCCCCCAACAGGGGCCGCAGTACTTC
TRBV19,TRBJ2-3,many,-,CASTSPPRTQYF,TGTGCCAGTACCAGCCCGCCCCGTACGCAGTATTTT
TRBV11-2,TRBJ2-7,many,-,CASSLGSRIPYEQYF,TGTGCCAGCAGCTTAGGGTCCAGGATTCCCTACGAGCAGTACTTC
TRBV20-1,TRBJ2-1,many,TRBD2,CSARDLFRGEYNEQFF,TGCAGTGCTAGAGATCTCTTCCGGGGGGAATACAATGAGCAGTTCTTC
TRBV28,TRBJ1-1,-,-,CASSFGGAVGAFF,TGTGCCAGCAGTTTTGGGGGGGCGGTGGGTGCTTTCTTT
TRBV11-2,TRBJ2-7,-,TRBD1,CASSSTGTGPYEQYF,TGTGCCAGCAGCTCAACGGGGACAGGGCCCTACGAGCAGTACTTC
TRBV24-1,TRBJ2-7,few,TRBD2,CATSAPGLAGPQYF,TGTGCCACCAGTGCCCCGGGACTAGCGGGACCTCAGTACTTC
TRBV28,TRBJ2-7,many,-,CASSLVPSEQYF,TGTGCCAGCAGTTTAGTCCCATCGGAGCAGTACTTC
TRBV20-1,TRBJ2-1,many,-,CSARLTGDLNEQFF,TGCAGTGCTAGATTAACGGGGGACCTCAATGAGCAGTTCTTC
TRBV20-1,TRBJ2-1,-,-,CSVRRDSTHNEQFF,TGCAGTGTACGACGAGACTCCACCCACAATGAGCAGTTCTTC
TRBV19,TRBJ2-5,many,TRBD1,CASSEWTGGFGTQYF,TGTGCCAGTAGTGAGTGGACAGGGGGCTTCGGGACCCAGTACTTC
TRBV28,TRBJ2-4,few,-,CASSLLGGGVKNIQYF,TGTGCCAGCAGTTTACTAGGCGGGGGCGTCAAAAACATTCAGTACTTC
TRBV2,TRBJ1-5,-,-,CASSITGRQPQHF,TGTGCCAGCAGTATTACAGGGAGGCAGCCCCAGCATTTT
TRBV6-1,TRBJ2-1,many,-,CASGQPAVNEQFF,TGTGCCAGCGGACAGCCGGCGGTCAATGAGCAGTTCTTC
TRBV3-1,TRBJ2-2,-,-,CASSLSKPGELFF,TGTGCCAGCAGCCTGAGCAAGCCCGGTGAGCTGTTTTTT
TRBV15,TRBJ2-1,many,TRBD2,CATSMTSGTRGEQFF,TGTGCCACCAGCATGACTAGCGGGACCCGGGGTGAGCAGTTCTTC